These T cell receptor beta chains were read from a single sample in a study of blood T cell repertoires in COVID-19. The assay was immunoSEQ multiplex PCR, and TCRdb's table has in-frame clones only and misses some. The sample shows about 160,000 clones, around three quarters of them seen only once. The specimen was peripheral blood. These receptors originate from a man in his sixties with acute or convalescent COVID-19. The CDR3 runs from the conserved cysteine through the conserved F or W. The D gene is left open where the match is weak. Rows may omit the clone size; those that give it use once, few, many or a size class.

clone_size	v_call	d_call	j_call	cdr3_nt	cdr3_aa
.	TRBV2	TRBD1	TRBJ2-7	TGTGCCAGCAGCACACAGGGGGGAGTCTACGAGCAGTACTTC	CASSTQGGVYEQYF
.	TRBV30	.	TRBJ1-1	TGTGCCTGGGGTGTTAGGGGGACGCAAGCTTTCTTT	CAWGVRGTQAFF
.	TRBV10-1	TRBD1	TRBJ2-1	TGCGCCGGAACCGGGACAGGGTTTTGTCATGAGCAGTTCTTC	CAGTGTGFCHEQFF
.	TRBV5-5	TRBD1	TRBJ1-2	TGTGCCAGCAGCTTGGGGACAGGGGCCTATGGCTACACCTTC	CASSLGTGAYGYTF
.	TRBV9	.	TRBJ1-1	TGTGCCAGCAGCTCCCTTCAGACTGAAGCTTTCTTT	CASSSLQTEAFF
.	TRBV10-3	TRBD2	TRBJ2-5	TGTGCCATCAAGAGCGGGGGGCCAGAAGAGACCCAGTACTTC	CAIKSGGPEETQYF
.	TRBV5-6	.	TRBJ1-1	TGTGCCAGCAGCTTGGCCAGGGCCCCCTCGGGCACTGAAGCTTTCTTT	CASSLARAPSGTEAFF
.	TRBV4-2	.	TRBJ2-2	TGTGCCAGCAGCCAAGAGGCGGGGACTAACACCGGGGAGCTGTTTTTT	CASSQEAGTNTGELFF
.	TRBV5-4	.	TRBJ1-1	TGTGCCAGCAGCTTGGGGGCAGGGAACACTGAAGCTTTCTTT	CASSLGAGNTEAFF
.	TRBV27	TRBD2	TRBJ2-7	TGTGCCAGCAGCTGGGGGGGGAACGAGCAGTACTTC	CASSWGGNEQYF
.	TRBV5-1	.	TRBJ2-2	TGCGCCAGCAGCTTCAGCCCCCACAGGGCCACCGGGGAGCTGTTTTTT	CASSFSPHRATGELFF
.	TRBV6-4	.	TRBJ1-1	TGTGCCAGCAGTCTTTATGAGGACACTGAAGCTTTCTTT	CASSLYEDTEAFF
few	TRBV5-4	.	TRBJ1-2	TGTGCCAGCACCGGAGGGGAGGGTGGTGGCTACACCTTC	CASTGGEGGGYTF
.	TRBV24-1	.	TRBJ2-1	TGTGCCACCAGTGATACGGGACTGGGAAACAATGAGCAGTTCTTC	CATSDTGLGNNEQFF
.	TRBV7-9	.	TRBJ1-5	TGTGCCAGCAGCCCACTAGACGGTAGCAATCAGCCCCAGCATTTT	CASSPLDGSNQPQHF
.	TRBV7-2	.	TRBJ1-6	TGTGCCAGCAGCGTAGAGAGGGATTCACCCCTCCACTTT	CASSVERDSPLHF
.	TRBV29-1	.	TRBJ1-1	TGCAGCGTTGAAGAGGGAGTGAACACTGAAGCTTTCTTT	CSVEEGVNTEAFF
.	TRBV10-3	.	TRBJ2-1	TGTGCCATCAGTGCGACAGGCTACAATGAGCAGTTCTTC	CAISATGYNEQFF
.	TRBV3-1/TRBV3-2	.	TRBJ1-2	TGTGCCAGCAGCCAAGGAATAACTAGGCAACACTATGGCTACACCTTC	CASSQGITRQHYGYTF
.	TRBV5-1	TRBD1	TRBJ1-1	TGCGCCAGCAGCTACAGGGGGCCGAGCACTGAAGCTTTCTTT	CASSYRGPSTEAFF
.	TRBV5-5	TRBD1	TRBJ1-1	TGTGCCAGCAGCCCCACGACAGGGTACGGGACTGAAGCTTTCTTT	CASSPTTGYGTEAFF
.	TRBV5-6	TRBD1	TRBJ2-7	TGTGCCAGCAGTCCGGACAGGGTGCGCGAGCAGTACTTC	CASSPDRVREQYF
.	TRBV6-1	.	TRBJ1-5	TGTGCCAGCAGTGAGGGGGGTATTGGCAATCAGCCCCAGCATTTT	CASSEGGIGNQPQHF
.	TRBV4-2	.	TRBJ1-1	TGTGCCAGCAGCCAAGACAGGGTGAACACTGAAGCTTTCTTT	CASSQDRVNTEAFF
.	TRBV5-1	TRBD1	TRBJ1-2	TGCGCCAGCAGCTTGGAGGTGGGACAGAGAATCTATGGCTACACCTTC	CASSLEVGQRIYGYTF
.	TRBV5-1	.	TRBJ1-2	TGCGCCAGCAGCGGGAGCTATGGCTACACCTTC	CASSGSYGYTF
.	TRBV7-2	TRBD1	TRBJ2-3	TGTGCCAGCAGCTCGAGACAGGGGGGCACAGATACGCAGTATTTT	CASSSRQGGTDTQYF
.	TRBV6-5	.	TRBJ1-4	TGTGCCAGTAAGAGAAGCGGCTCGACTAATGAAAAACTGTTTTTT	CASKRSGSTNEKLFF
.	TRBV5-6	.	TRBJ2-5	TGTGCCAGCAGCTTGGGTGAGCCTCGGGAAGGGCAAGAGACCCAGTACTTC	CASSLGEPREGQETQYF
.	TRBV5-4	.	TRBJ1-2	TGTGCCAGCAGCTTGGGGGGGCTAGCTAACTATGGCTACACCTTC	CASSLGGLANYGYTF
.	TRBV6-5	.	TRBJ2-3	TGTGCCAGCAGGAGGGTGGAAAGCACAGATACGCAGTATTTT	CASRRVESTDTQYF
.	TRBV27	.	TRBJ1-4	TGTGCCAGCAGGGGCCGGGGAGCAACTAATGAAAAACTGTTTTTT	CASRGRGATNEKLFF
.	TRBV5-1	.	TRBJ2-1	TGCGCCAGCAGCTCCCAGGGCTACAATGAGCAGTTCTTC	CASSSQGYNEQFF
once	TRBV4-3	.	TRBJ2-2	TGCGCCAGCAGCCCAGCAGGGGGAGGTACCGGGGAGCTGTTTTTT	CASSPAGGGTGELFF
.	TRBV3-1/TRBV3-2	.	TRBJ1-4	TGTGCCAGCAGCCAAAGTGGAGAGGGATATGAAAAACTGTTTTTT	CASSQSGEGYEKLFF
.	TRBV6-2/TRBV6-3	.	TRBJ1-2	TGTGCCAGCAGTTACGTACAGGGAAACTATGGCTACACCTTC	CASSYVQGNYGYTF
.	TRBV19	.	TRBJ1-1	TGTGCCAGTAGTATTCCCCACAGGGTGAACACTGAAGCTTTCTTT	CASSIPHRVNTEAFF
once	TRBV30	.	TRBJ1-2	TGTGCCTGGAGTCGCAGACAGAACTTCTATGGCTACACCTTC	CAWSRRQNFYGYTF
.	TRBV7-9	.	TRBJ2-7	TGTGCCAGCAGCTTAGCACAGGACAGCTCCTACGAGCAGTACTTC	CASSLAQDSSYEQYF
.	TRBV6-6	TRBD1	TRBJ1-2	TGTGCCAGCAGTTACGGTACAGGGGCCGGGGGCTACACCTTC	CASSYGTGAGGYTF
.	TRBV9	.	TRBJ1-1	TGTGCCAGCACCAAAGACACCCCCCCCACTGAAGCTTTCTTT	CASTKDTPPTEAFF